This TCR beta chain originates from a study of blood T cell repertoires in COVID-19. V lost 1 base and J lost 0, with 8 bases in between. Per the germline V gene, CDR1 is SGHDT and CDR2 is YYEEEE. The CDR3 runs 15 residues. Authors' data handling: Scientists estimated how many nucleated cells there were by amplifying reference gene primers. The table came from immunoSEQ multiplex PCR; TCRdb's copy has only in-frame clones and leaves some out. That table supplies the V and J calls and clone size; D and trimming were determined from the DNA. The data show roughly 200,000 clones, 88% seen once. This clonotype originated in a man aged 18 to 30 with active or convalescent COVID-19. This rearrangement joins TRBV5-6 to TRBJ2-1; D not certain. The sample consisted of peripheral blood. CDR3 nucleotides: TGTGCCAGCAGCTTGTCGGTGAGCTCCTACAATGAGCAGTTCTTC. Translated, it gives CASSLSVSSYNEQFF.